This T cell receptor (beta chain) was recovered during a study of blood T cells in healthy people across ages. About the study: Through template switching, about one barcoded beta molecule was captured per two T cells, as measured in model experiments. Findings and limits, study-wide: Those diversity estimates obtained from one million T cells were thought to be underestimates. Correlation between TCR beta diversity and naive T cell percentage was strong.

On this clonotype: What it recognizes is unknown.

Together with a sample-barcoded 5' primer, a J-beta primer mix was included in a second PCR lasting about 7 to 11 cycles. Each CDR3 protein gets one entry after TCRdb re-called the 5' RACE reads with MiXCR. In the table there are roughly 1.9 million distinct CDR3 sequences, about two fifths of which are singletons. The amount of total RNA extracted per sample was at least 6 micrograms. Trimming left V 2 bases short and J 4 bases short, with 8 bases between. The CDR3 runs 12 residues. Germline-derived CDR1 and CDR2 are GTSNPN and SVGIG (reference sequence). Material: blood. V and J are TRBV30 and TRBJ1-2, with D possibly matching TRBD1 (5 bases). The sequence derives from a human donor in good health. The chain's CDR3 is CAWSRRGYGYTF. The CDR3 bases are TGTGCCTGGAGTAGGAGGGGCTATGGCTACACCTTC.